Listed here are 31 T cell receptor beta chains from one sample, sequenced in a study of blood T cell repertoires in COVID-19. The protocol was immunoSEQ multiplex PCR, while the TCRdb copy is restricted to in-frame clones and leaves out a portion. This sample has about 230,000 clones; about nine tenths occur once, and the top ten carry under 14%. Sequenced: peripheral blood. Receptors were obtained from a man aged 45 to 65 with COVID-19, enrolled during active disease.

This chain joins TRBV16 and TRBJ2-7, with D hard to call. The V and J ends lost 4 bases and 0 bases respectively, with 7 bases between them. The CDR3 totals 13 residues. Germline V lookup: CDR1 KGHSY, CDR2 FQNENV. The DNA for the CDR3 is TGTGCCAGCAGCCCCCTAAGCTCCTACGAGCAGTACTTC. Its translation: CASSPLSSYEQYF.

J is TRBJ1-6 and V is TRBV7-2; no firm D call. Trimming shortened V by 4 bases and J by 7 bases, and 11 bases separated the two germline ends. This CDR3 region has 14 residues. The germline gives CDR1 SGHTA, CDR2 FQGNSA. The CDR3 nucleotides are TGTGCCAGCAGCTACAAGGTGGGCAATTCACCCCTCCACTTT. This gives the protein CASSYKVGNSPLHF.

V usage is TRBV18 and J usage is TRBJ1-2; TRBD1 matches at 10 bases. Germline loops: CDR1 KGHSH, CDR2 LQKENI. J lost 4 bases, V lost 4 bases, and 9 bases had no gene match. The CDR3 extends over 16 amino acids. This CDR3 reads CASSLTGTGEIYGYTF. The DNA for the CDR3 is TGTGCCAGCTCACTAACCGGGACAGGGGAGATCTATGGCTACACCTTC.

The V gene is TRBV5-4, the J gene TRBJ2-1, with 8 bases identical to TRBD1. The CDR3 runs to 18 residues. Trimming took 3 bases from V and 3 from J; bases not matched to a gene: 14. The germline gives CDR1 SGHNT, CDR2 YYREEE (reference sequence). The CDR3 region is CASSSNPRGTGIYNEQFF. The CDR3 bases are TGTGCCAGCAGCTCCAACCCGCGCGGGACAGGCATCTACAATGAGCAGTTCTTC.

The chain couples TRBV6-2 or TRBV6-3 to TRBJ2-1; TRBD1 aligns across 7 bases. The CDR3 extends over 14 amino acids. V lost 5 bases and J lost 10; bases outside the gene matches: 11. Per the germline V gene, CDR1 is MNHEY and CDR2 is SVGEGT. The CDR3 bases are TGTGCCAGCAGTGGGGGACAGATAACTGGAGAGCAGTTCTTC. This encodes CASSGGQITGEQFF.

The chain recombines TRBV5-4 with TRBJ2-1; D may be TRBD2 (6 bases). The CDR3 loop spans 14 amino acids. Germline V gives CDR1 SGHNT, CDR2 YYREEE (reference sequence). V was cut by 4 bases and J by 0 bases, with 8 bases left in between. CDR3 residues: CASSLASSYNEQFF. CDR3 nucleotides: TGTGCCAGCAGCCTAGCGAGCTCCTACAATGAGCAGTTCTTC.

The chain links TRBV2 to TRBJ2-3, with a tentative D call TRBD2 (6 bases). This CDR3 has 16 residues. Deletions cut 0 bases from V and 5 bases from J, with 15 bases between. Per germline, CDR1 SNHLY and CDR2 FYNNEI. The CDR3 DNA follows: TGTGCCAGCAGTGAAGCTGCGGGGCATCGTATAGATACGCAGTATTTT. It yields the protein CASSEAAGHRIDTQYF.

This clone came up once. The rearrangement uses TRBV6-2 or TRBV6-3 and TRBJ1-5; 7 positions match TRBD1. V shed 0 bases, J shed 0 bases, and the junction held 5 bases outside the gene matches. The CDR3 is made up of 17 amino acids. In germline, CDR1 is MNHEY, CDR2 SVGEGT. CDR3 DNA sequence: TGTGCCAGCAGTTACTCAGGGACAGTAAATAGCAATCAGCCCCAGCATTTT. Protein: CASSYSGTVNSNQPQHF.

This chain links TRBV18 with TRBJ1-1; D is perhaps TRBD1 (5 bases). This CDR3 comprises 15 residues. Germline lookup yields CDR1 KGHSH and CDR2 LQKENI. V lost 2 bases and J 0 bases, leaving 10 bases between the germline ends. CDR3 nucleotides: TGTGCCAGCTCACCAACAAAACAGGTGAACACTGAAGCTTTCTTT. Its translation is CASSPTKQVNTEAFF.

CDR3 sequence (DNA): TGTGCCTGGAGTAGGACAGGGGAGCGTCAGCCCCAGCATTTT. Translated: CAWSRTGERQPQHF. The rearrangement joins TRBV30 to TRBJ1-5; 9 bases agree with TRBD1. Germline values: CDR1 GTSNPN, CDR2 SVGIG (reference sequence). V dropped 2 bases and J dropped 6; count of bases not matched to a gene: 5. This CDR3 spans 14 amino acids. Filled out from reference TRBV30 and TRBJ1-5, the complete variable domain reads SQTIHQWPATLVQPVGSPLSLECTVEGTSNPNLYWYRQAAGRGLQLLFYSVGIGQISSEVPQNLSASRPQDRQFILSSKKLLLSDSGFYLCAWSRTGERQPQHFGDGTRLSIL.

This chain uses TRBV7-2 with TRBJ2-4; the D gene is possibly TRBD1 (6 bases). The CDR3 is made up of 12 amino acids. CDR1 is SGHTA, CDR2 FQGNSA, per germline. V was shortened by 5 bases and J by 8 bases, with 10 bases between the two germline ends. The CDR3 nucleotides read TGTGCCAGCAGCCGTCGACAGGACATTCAGTACTTC. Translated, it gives CASSRRQDIQYF.

The CDR3 sequence: CASSQDTDYPADTQYF. CDR3 bases: TGTGCCAGCAGCCAAGATACGGACTACCCGGCAGATACGCAGTATTTT. The V gene is TRBV3-1 (or the pseudogene TRBV3-2), the J gene TRBJ2-3; the D gene is possibly TRBD2 (6 bases). The CDR3 has 16 residues. Germline CDR1 and CDR2: LGHDT and YNNKEL (reference sequence). V lost 0 bases and J lost 4, with 14 bases in between.

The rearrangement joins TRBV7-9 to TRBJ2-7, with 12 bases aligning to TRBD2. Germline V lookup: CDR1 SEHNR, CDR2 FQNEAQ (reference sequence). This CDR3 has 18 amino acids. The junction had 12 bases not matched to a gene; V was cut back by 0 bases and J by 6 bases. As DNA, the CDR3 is TGTGCCAGCAGCTTAGCGGGATCCGGCCTAGCGGGAGGGGGCGAGCAGTACTTC. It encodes CASSLAGSGLAGGGEQYF.

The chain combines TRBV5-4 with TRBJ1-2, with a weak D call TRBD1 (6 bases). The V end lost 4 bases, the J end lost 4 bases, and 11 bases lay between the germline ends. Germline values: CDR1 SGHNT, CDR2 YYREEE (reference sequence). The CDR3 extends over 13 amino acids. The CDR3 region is CASSPGQLYGYTF. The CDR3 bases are TGTGCCAGCAGCCCCGGACAGCTCTATGGCTACACCTTC.

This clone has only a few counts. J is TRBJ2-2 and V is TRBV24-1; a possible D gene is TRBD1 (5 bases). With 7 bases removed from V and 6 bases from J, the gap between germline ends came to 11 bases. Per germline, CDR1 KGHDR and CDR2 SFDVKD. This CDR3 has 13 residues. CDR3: CATSPGFSGELFF. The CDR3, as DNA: TGTGCCACCAGCCCAGGGTTTTCCGGGGAGCTGTTTTTT.

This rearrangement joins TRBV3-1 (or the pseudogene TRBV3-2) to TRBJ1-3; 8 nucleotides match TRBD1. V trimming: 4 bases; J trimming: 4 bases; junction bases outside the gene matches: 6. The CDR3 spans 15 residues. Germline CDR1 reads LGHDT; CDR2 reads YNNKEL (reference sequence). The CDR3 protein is CASSLTGGVGNTIYF. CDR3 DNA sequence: TGTGCCAGCAGCCTAACAGGGGGAGTCGGAAACACCATATATTTT.

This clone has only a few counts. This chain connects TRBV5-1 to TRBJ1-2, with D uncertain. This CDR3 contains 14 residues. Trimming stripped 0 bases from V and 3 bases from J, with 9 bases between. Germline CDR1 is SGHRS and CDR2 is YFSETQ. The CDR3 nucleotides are TGCGCCAGCAGCTTGGGTACAGCGGACTATGGCTACACCTTC. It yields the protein CASSLGTADYGYTF.

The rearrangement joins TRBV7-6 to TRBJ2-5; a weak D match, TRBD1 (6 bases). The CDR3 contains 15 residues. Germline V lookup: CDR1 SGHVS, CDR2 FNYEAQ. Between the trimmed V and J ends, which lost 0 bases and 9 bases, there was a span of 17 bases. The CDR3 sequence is CASSLATGRSVSQYF. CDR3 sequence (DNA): TGTGCCAGCAGCTTAGCGACAGGCAGGTCGGTTTCCCAGTACTTC.

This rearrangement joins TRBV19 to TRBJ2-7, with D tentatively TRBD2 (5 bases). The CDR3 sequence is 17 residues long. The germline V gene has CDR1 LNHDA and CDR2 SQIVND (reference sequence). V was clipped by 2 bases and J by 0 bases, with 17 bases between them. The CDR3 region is CASSIFGASGASYEQYF. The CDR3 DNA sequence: TGTGCCAGTAGTATATTCGGTGCGAGCGGTGCCTCCTACGAGCAGTACTTC.

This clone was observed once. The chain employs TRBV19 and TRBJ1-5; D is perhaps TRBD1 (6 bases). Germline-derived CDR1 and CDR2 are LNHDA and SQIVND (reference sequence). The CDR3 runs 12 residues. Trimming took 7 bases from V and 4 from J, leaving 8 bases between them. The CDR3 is CASTQGNQPQHF. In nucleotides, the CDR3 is TGTGCCAGTACGCAGGGGAATCAGCCCCAGCATTTT.

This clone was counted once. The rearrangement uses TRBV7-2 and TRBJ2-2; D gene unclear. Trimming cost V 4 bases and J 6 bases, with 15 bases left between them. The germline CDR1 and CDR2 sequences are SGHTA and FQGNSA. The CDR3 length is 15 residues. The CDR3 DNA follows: TGTGCCAGCAGCTCCACCTATTCGAAGTCCGGGGAGCTGTTTTTT. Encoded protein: CASSSTYSKSGELFF.

DNA of the CDR3: TGTGCCAGCAGCCCCCCCGCCGGGACAGGGGGAATAGCTTTCTTT. Protein product: CASSPPAGTGGIAFF. V gene TRBV9 combines with J gene TRBJ1-1; 11 bases align to TRBD1. From germline, CDR1 is SGDLS and CDR2 YYNGEE. The ends lost 4 bases at V and 10 bases at J; junction bases unmatched: 12. This CDR3 spans 15 amino acids.

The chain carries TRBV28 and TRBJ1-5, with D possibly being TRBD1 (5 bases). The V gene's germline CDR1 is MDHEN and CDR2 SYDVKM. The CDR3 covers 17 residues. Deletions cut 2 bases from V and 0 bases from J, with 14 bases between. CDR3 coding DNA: TGTGCCAGCAGTTTACGCGATCAGGGAAATAGCAATCAGCCCCAGCATTTT. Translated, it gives CASSLRDQGNSNQPQHF.

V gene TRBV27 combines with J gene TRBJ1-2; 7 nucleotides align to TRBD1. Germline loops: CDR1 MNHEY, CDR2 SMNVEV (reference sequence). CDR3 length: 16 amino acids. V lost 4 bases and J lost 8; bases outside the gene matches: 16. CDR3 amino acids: CASSSHPGQRQGGYTF. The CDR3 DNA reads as TGTGCCAGCAGTTCCCACCCGGGACAGCGCCAGGGGGGCTACACCTTC.

The CDR3 is CASTLWGQKQYF. The CDR3 region has the DNA TGTGCCAGCACCCTATGGGGGCAGAAGCAGTACTTC. This sequence joins TRBV2 and TRBJ2-7, with D perhaps matching TRBD1 (6 bases). Germline V gene lookup returns CDR1 SNHLY and CDR2 FYNNEI. The CDR3 covers 12 residues. V shed 7 bases and J shed 8 bases, with 15 bases lying between them.

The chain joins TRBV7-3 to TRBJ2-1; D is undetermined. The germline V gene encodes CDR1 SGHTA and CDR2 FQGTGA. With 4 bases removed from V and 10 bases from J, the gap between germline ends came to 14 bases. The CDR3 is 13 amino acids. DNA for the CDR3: TGTGCCAGCAGCTCCCCCGGGTCGTGGGAGCAGTTCTTC. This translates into CASSSPGSWEQFF.

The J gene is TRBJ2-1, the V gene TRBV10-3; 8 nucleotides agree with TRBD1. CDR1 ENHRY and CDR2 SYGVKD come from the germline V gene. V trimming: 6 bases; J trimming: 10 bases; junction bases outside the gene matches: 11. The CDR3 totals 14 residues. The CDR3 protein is CAISGGTGPSEQFF. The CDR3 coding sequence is TGTGCCATCAGCGGCGGGACAGGCCCATCGGAGCAGTTCTTC.

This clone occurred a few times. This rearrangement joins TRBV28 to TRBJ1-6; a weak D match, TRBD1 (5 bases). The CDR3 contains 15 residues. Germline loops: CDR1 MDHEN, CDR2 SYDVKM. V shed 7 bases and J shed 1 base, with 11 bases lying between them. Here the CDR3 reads CASNVRGSYNSPLHF. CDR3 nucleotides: TGTGCCAGCAACGTAAGGGGTTCCTATAATTCACCCCTCCACTTT.

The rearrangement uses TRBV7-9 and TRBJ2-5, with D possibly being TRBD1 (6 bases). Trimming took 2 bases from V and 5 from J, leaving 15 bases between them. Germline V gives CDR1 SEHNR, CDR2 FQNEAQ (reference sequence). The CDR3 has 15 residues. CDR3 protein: CASSLFGVQGETQYF. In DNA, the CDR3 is TGTGCCAGCAGCTTATTTGGGGTACAGGGTGAGACCCAGTACTTC.

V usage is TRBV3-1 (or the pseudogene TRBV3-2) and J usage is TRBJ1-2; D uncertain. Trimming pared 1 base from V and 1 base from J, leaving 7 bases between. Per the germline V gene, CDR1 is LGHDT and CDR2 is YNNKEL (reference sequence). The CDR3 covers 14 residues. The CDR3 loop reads CASSQVLRNYGYTF. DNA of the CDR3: TGTGCCAGCAGCCAAGTCCTCCGTAACTATGGCTACACCTTC.

DNA for the CDR3: TGTGCCAGCAGCTTAAGCAGGGTCATTCAGTACTTC. Amino acid sequence: CASSLSRVIQYF. The chain employs TRBV7-2 and TRBJ2-4, with D possibly being TRBD1 (5 bases). The CDR3 is made up of 12 amino acids. CDR1 is SGHTA, CDR2 FQGNSA, per germline. Trimming stripped 2 bases from V and 9 bases from J, with 8 bases between.